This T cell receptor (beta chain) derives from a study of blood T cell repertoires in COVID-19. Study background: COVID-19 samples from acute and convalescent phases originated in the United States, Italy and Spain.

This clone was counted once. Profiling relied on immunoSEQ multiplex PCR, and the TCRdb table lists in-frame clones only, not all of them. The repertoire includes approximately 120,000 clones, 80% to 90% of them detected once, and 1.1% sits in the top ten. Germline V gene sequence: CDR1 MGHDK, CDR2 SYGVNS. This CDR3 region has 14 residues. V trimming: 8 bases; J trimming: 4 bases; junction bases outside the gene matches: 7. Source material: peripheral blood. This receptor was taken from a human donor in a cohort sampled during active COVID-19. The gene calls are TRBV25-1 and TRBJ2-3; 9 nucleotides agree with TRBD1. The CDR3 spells CASARQGVADTQYF. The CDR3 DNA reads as TGTGCCAGCGCCCGACAGGGGGTGGCAGATACGCAGTATTTT. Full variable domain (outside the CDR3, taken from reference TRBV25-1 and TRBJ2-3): EADIYQTPRYLVIGTGKKITLECSQTMGHDKMYWYQQDPGMELHLIHYSYGVNSTEKGDLSSESTVSRIRTEHFPLTLESARPSHTSQYLCASARQGVADTQYFGPGTRLTVL.